This T cell receptor beta chain appears in the sequencing data of a study of T-cell reconstitution after alpha-beta-depleted transplantation in children. Findings of the study overall: After one year, T-cell counts and TCRbeta diversity mostly came from new T cells. Approximately two months post-transplant, alpha-beta T cells reportedly originated from several hundred expanded graft clones. Surviving recipient cells, namely T cells and thymic progenitors, were the source of high day-60 TCRbeta diversity in some patients.

This clonotype turned up a few times. Its antigen is as yet unknown. Unique molecular identifiers were incorporated into the prepared TCRbeta library. TCRdb re-called the PCR reads with MiXCR, one entry per CDR3 protein. The sample yields 530,000 or so distinct CDR3 sequences, 20% to 30% seen once. Germline V gene sequence: CDR1 SGHRS, CDR2 YFSETQ. This CDR3 region has 14 residues. Trimming cost V 4 bases and J 7 bases; bases outside gene matches: 4. This sequence was found in a boy in the first two years of life with Wiskott-Aldrich syndrome, due to receive a stem cell transplant. The chain couples TRBV5-1 to TRBJ1-6, with 8 bases matching TRBD1. The material was PBMCs, obtained before TCRalphabeta/CD19-depleted stem cell transplant. The CDR3 DNA follows: TGCGCCAGCAGCACCGGACAGGGCAATTCACCCCTCCACTTT. Translating it yields CASSTGQGNSPLHF.